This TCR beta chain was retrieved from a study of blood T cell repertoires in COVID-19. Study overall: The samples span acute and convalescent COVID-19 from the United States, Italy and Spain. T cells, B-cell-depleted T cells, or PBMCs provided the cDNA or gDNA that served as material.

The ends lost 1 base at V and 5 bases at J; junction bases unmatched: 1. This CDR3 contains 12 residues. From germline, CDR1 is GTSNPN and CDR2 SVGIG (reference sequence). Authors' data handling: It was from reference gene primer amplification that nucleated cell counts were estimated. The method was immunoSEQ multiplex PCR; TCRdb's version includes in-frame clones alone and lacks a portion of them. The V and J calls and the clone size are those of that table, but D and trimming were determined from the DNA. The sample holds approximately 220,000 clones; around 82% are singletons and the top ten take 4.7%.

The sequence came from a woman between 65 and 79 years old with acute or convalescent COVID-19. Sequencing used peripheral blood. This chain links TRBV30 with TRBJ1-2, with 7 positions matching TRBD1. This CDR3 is CAWSEQGYGYTF. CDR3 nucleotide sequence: TGTGCCTGGAGTGAACAGGGGTATGGCTACACCTTC.